This TCR beta chain originates from a study of blood T cell repertoires in COVID-19. Study-wide context: Samples came from the United States, Italy and Spain, spanning acute and convalescent COVID-19. Sources were T cells, B-cell-depleted T cells, or PBMCs; the material itself was cDNA or gDNA.

The length of the CDR3 is 13 residues. Germline loops: CDR1 MNHEY, CDR2 SVGAGI. Trimming removed 4 bases from V and 8 bases from J, with 14 bases in between. Authors' analysis steps: The assay estimated nucleated cells by amplifying reference gene primers. Measured with immunoSEQ multiplex PCR; TCRdb has only the in-frame clones, and not every one. V, J and clone size are taken as reported in that table, and D and trimming were inferred from the DNA itself. Of about 130,000 clones listed, about 85% are singletons. The TCR originated in a man aged 35 to 55 with active or convalescent COVID-19. The sequenced sample consisted of peripheral blood. The J gene is TRBJ1-1, the V gene TRBV6-5; no clear D gene. DNA of the CDR3: TGTGCCAGCAGTTCCTCCAGAAGAGGAGAAGCTTTCTTT. Its translation: CASSSSRRGEAFF.